These 28 T cell receptor beta chains were sequenced from one sample in a study of cytomegalovirus exposure and HLA in healthy donors. In the PCR, 60 Vbeta and 13 Jbeta primers were used. Profiled with immunoSEQ multiplex PCR; TCRdb holds only in-frame clones, not every one. The sample lists some 130,000 clones, around 77% seen once, with approximately 4.3% in the top ten. Input material: PBMCs. These receptors were obtained from a man in his thirties or forties in good health.

The chain carries TRBV7-8 and TRBJ2-5, with 9 bases fitting TRBD2. The tail of the sequence fits TRBJ2-7 better, so the J call may be wrong. The CDR3 spans 15 residues. Germline V gene sequence: CDR1 SGHVS, CDR2 FQNEAQ. CDR3 protein: CASSRLAGRGYEQYF. The CDR3 DNA reads TGTGCCAGCAGCCGTCTAGCGGGGAGGGGCTACGAGCAGTACTTC.

The chain joins TRBV19 to TRBJ1-1, with a tentative D call TRBD1 (5 bases). The CDR3 extends over 15 amino acids. Germline V gives CDR1 LNHDA, CDR2 SQIVND (reference sequence). V shed 6 bases and J shed 6 bases, with 20 bases lying between them. The CDR3 sequence is CASSMVLGTFAEAFF. The CDR3 region has the DNA TGTGCCAGTAGCATGGTCCTAGGGACTTTTGCTGAAGCTTTCTTT.

The rearrangement links TRBV5-6 to TRBJ2-7; D not certain. This CDR3 has 15 residues. Germline CDR1 and CDR2: SGHDT and YYEEEE. The germline V and J ends were trimmed by 3 bases and 4 bases, with 17 bases remaining between them. Written as DNA, the CDR3 is TGTGCCAGCAGCTCCCCCAGGATAAATGCGTACGAGCAGTACTTC. This codes for CASSSPRINAYEQYF.

On this clone: The junction differs from germline at one of its ends, possibly a read error. The chain recombines TRBV27 with TRBJ2-5; D may be TRBD2 (6 bases). CDR1 MNHEY and CDR2 SMNVEV come from the germline V gene (reference sequence). The CDR3 consists of 13 residues. As DNA, the CDR3 is TGTGCCGGCAGCTCGGAGGGGACCAGGACCCAGTACTTC. Its protein is CAGSSEGTRTQYF.

The chain uses TRBV28 and TRBJ1-2; 8 bases line up with TRBD1. Germline V lookup: CDR1 MDHEN, CDR2 SYDVKM. The CDR3 spans 15 residues. V was clipped by 3 bases and J by 7 bases; unmatched bases: 10. In DNA form, the CDR3 reads TGTGCCAGCAGTTTGACCCCGACAGGGGTCGGTGGCTACACCTTC. It encodes CASSLTPTGVGGYTF.

This sequence joins TRBV7-2 and TRBJ2-1; D is ambiguous. CDR1 is SGHTA, CDR2 FQGNSA, per germline. CDR3 size: 16 residues. The V and J ends lost 6 bases and 0 bases respectively, with 15 bases between them. The CDR3 sequence: CASRKSGSGSYNEQFF. The CDR3 nucleotides read TGTGCCAGCAGAAAGTCCGGGTCGGGCTCCTACAATGAGCAGTTCTTC.

This CDR3 is CAWVAGGARETQYF. The DNA for the CDR3 is TGTGCCTGGGTAGCGGGAGGGGCCCGGGAGACCCAGTACTTC. V is TRBV30 and J is TRBJ2-5, with TRBD2 identical over 11 bases. The V gene end was trimmed by 5 bases and the J gene end by 5 bases; junction bases not matched to a gene: 7. Per germline, CDR1 GTSNPN and CDR2 SVGIG (reference sequence). This CDR3 is built from 14 residues.

This clone was seen once. The J gene is TRBJ2-7, the V gene TRBV25-1, with D possibly being TRBD1 (6 bases). V lost 5 bases and J lost 6, with 17 bases in between. This CDR3 spans 14 amino acids. CDR1 and CDR2 (germline): MGHDK, SYGVNS. The CDR3 region has the DNA TGTGCCAGCAGTTCCCTGCAGGGGAGCCGCGAGCAGTACTTC. This translates into CASSSLQGSREQYF.

The chain has TRBV15 and TRBJ1-2, with D maybe TRBD1 (5 bases). V was clipped by 1 base and J by 5 bases, with 14 bases between them. The CDR3 has 15 amino acids. The germline CDR1 and CDR2 sequences are LNHNV and YYDKDF (reference sequence). CDR3 sequence (DNA): TGTGCCACCAGCAGAGGGGGGGAGGGTTTGTATGGCTACACCTTC. This sequence encodes CATSRGGEGLYGYTF.

The genes are TRBV30 and TRBJ2-3; D is undetermined. In germline, CDR1 is GTSNPN, CDR2 SVGIG (reference sequence). Between the trimmed V and J ends, which lost 0 bases and 4 bases, there was a span of 5 bases. The CDR3 covers 12 residues. The chain's CDR3 is CAWSVSPDTQYF. The CDR3 DNA follows: TGTGCCTGGAGTGTTAGTCCAGATACGCAGTATTTT.

V usage is TRBV27 and J usage is TRBJ2-7; D is perhaps TRBD2 (5 bases). The CDR3 spans 14 residues. The germline gives CDR1 MNHEY, CDR2 SMNVEV (reference sequence). V lost 5 bases and J 4 bases, leaving 15 bases between the germline ends. The CDR3: CASSRRQAGYEQYF. Here the CDR3 DNA reads TGTGCCAGCAGTCGGAGGCAGGCTGGGTACGAGCAGTACTTC.

Details on this clone: It is unclear where the CDR3 begins or ends on the DNA, so no DNA is shown, and the CDR3 is as TCRdb lists it. The J gene is TRBJ2-7, the V gene TRBV21-1; the D segment call TRBD1 is taken from the table without a DNA check. TRBV21-1 is labeled a pseudogene. Both ends counted, the CDR3 spans 15 residues. CDR3 loop: CASSKGWGRGNEQYF.

The V gene is TRBV4-1, the J gene TRBJ1-1; unclear D gene. In germline, CDR1 is MGHRA, CDR2 YSYEKL. Trimming removed 1 base from V and 9 bases from J, with 12 bases in between. The CDR3 has 13 amino acids. Written as DNA, the CDR3 is TGCGCCAGCAGCCAAGGGGCGAATCGGAAAGCTTTCTTT. Its protein is CASSQGANRKAFF.

The chain uses TRBV28 and TRBJ2-2, with 12 bases fitting TRBD1. CDR1 is MDHEN, CDR2 SYDVKM, per germline. Trimming removed 2 bases from V and 2 bases from J; junction bases left unmatched: 3. The CDR3 length is 17 residues. CDR3 sequence: CASSLPGQGANTGELFF. The DNA of the CDR3 is TGTGCCAGCAGTTTACCGGGACAGGGGGCAAACACCGGGGAGCTGTTTTTT.

The chain links TRBV19 to TRBJ2-1; TRBD2 agrees at 14 bases. The CDR3 is 18 amino acids. Germline CDR1 is LNHDA and CDR2 is SQIVND (reference sequence). The ends lost 8 bases at V and 1 base at J; junction bases unmatched: 10. CDR3 loop: CASWSGLAGADSYNEQFF. Here the CDR3 DNA reads TGTGCCAGTTGGTCGGGACTAGCGGGAGCAGATTCCTACAATGAGCAGTTCTTC.

This chain joins TRBV9 and TRBJ2-1; 9 bases match TRBD2. The CDR3 length is 15 residues. Germline V gene data show CDR1 as SGDLS and CDR2 as YYNGEE. The ends lost 0 bases at V and 4 bases at J; junction bases unmatched: 2. For the CDR3, the DNA is TGTGCCAGCAGCGTAGAGCGGGAGGTTTACAATGAGCAGTTCTTC. This codes for CASSVEREVYNEQFF.

This clone was observed once. The V call is TRBV7-2, the J call TRBJ2-1; no clear D. Germline CDR1 is SGHTA and CDR2 is FQGNSA. Trimming took 5 bases from V and 6 from J, leaving 14 bases between them. The CDR3 contains 14 residues. The DNA of the CDR3 is TGTGCCAGCAGCCCAGTAGGCCCGGGCAATGAGCAGTTCTTC. Protein product: CASSPVGPGNEQFF. Using reference TRBV7-2 and TRBJ2-1 for the parts outside the CDR3, the full variable domain is GAGVSQSPSNKVTEKGKDVELRCDPISGHTALYWYRQSLGQGLEFLIYFQGNSAPDKSGLPSDRFSAERTGGSVSTLTIQRTQQEDSAVYLCASSPVGPGNEQFFGPGTRLTVL.

The chain combines TRBV7-8 with TRBJ1-1; no clear D gene. In germline, CDR1 is SGHVS, CDR2 FQNEAQ. V lost 2 bases, J lost 2 bases, and 12 bases lay in between. This CDR3 has 15 amino acids. The CDR3 DNA reads TGTGCCAGCAGCTTAAGTGGTGGGCAAAACACTGAAGCTTTCTTT. Its protein product is CASSLSGGQNTEAFF.

This clone was counted a single time. V and J are TRBV19 and TRBJ1-5, with 7 nucleotides matching TRBD1. Trimming took 8 bases from V and 2 from J; bases not matched to a gene: 6. The CDR3 loop spans 14 amino acids. CDR1 and CDR2 from the germline V gene are LNHDA and SQIVND (reference sequence). The CDR3: CASSDRAGNQPQHF. The CDR3 DNA sequence: TGTGCCAGTTCAGACAGGGCCGGCAATCAGCCCCAGCATTTT. Variable domain in full (rest from reference TRBV19 and TRBJ1-5): DGGITQSPKYLFRKEGQNVTLSCEQNLNHDAMYWYRQDPGQGLRLIYYSQIVNDFQKGDIAEGYSVSREKKESFPLTVTSAQKNPTAFYLCASSDRAGNQPQHFGDGTRLSIL.

This clone was counted once. The V and J genes are TRBV19 and TRBJ1-2; D is perhaps TRBD1 (6 bases). CDR3 size: 15 residues. Trimming shortened V by 6 bases and J by 4 bases, and 18 bases separated the two germline ends. Looked up from germline, CDR1 is LNHDA and CDR2 is SQIVND (reference sequence). The CDR3 sequence: CASSPTGNRGYGYTF. The CDR3 DNA follows: TGTGCCAGTAGCCCCACAGGGAATCGGGGCTATGGCTACACCTTC.

This clone was counted a few times. This chain uses TRBV11-1 with TRBJ2-1; 7 bases map to TRBD2. Germline trimming cut 7 bases from V and 7 bases from J; bases unmatched to any gene: 4. Germline V gene sequence: CDR1 SGHAT, CDR2 FQDESV (reference sequence). CDR3 size: 12 residues. CDR3 DNA: TGTGCCAGCACCCACGGGGGGAATGAGCAGTTCTTC. This translates into CASTHGGNEQFF. Filled out from reference TRBV11-1 and TRBJ2-1, the complete variable domain reads EAEVAQSPRYKITEKSQAVAFWCDPISGHATLYWYRQILGQGPELLVQFQDESVVDDSQLPKDRFSAERLKGVDSTLKIQPAELGDSAMYLCASTHGGNEQFFGPGTRLTVL.

The chain couples TRBV19 to TRBJ2-7, with TRBD1 as a possible D gene (5 bases). CDR3 length: 13 residues. With 9 bases removed from V and 6 bases from J, the gap between germline ends came to 18 bases. Per germline, CDR1 LNHDA and CDR2 SQIVND (reference sequence). CDR3 protein: CASRGRVEVEQYF. The CDR3 bases are TGTGCCAGCAGAGGCAGGGTTGAGGTCGAGCAGTACTTC.

CDR3 amino acids: CASRPRLESTDTQYF. As DNA, the CDR3 is TGTGCCAGCAGACCTAGACTAGAAAGCACAGATACGCAGTATTTT. The chain couples TRBV7-2 to TRBJ2-3, with a tentative D call TRBD2 (6 bases). Trimming pared 6 bases from V and 0 bases from J, leaving 13 bases between. Germline V gene sequence: CDR1 SGHTA, CDR2 FQGNSA. The CDR3 runs to 15 residues.

The chain has TRBV4-3 and TRBJ2-5; D possibly corresponds to TRBD1 (6 bases). The CDR3 extends over 16 amino acids. V lost 3 bases and J 5 bases, leaving 19 bases between the germline ends. Germline V gene lookup returns CDR1 LGHNA and CDR2 YSLEER. The CDR3 nucleotides are TGCGCCAGCAGCCAGGGATCCAACCGGGACATGGAGACCCAGTACTTC. This translates into CASSQGSNRDMETQYF.

The CDR3 DNA sequence: TGCAGCGTTGACCGAACAGGGCGAGAAGCTTTCTTT. This gives the protein CSVDRTGREAFF. V and J are TRBV29-1 and TRBJ1-1, with D possibly TRBD1 on 6 matching bases. Germline CDR1 and CDR2: SQVTM and ANQGSEA. V was clipped by 3 bases and J by 8 bases, with 13 bases between them. The length of the CDR3 is 12 residues.

Only one count was recorded for this clone. J is TRBJ2-7 and V is TRBV6-5; a weak D match, TRBD1 (5 bases). The V end lost 5 bases, the J end lost 12 bases, and 23 bases lay between the germline ends. Germline V gene sequence: CDR1 MNHEY, CDR2 SVGAGI. This CDR3 comprises 14 residues. CDR3 sequence (DNA): TGTGCCAGCAGTGATGGACAAGGCCTGGTAGTGGGGTACTTC. It codes for CASSDGQGLVVGYF.

The chain couples TRBV7-2 to TRBJ2-7; 8 bases map to TRBD1. Germline lookup yields CDR1 SGHTA and CDR2 FQGNSA. Trimming cost V 5 bases and J 0 bases; bases outside gene matches: 9. The CDR3 is 16 residues long. CDR3 DNA sequence: TGTGCCAGCAGCCCTGCCCGGGACAGGAGCTCCTACGAGCAGTACTTC. Protein product: CASSPARDRSSYEQYF.

V and J are TRBV4-1 and TRBJ2-7; 9 nucleotides align to TRBD1. CDR3 size: 16 residues. Germline-derived CDR1 and CDR2 are MGHRA and YSYEKL. The V and J ends lost 3 bases and 3 bases, in that order; junction bases with no gene match: 9. The CDR3 region is CASSQANWDRVYEQYF. DNA for the CDR3: TGCGCCAGCAGCCAGGCCAATTGGGACAGGGTCTACGAGCAGTACTTC.